Below, one TCR beta chain is given with its context. The antigen is undetermined. These data originate in a study of T-cell reconstitution after alpha-beta-depleted transplantation in children. Study-wide results and limits: T-cell numbers and diversity one year post-transplant derived largely from freshly generated T cells. Reportedly, only several hundred clones from non-depleted graft cells drove alpha-beta T-cell counts at about two months. The origin of high day-60 TCRbeta diversity in some patients lay in surviving recipient T cells and thymic progenitors.

This sample's TCRbeta library carried unique molecular identifier barcodes. Using its own MiXCR run on the PCR reads, TCRdb lists one record per CDR3 protein. Seen here are around 960,000 distinct CDR3 sequences, less than 30% observed once, and the top ten hold about 28%. The germline CDR1 and CDR2 sequences are MGHRA and YSYEKL. V lost 1 base and J 2 bases, leaving 18 bases between the germline ends. The CDR3 is made up of 18 amino acids. The chain recombines TRBV4-1 with TRBJ1-5, with D perhaps matching TRBD1 (5 bases). This clonotype was sampled from a boy younger than two who had a stem cell transplant for SCID, so the T cells may come from the graft donor. The sample here was PBMCs, mostly from graft donor cells, taken 360 days after TCRalphabeta/CD19-depleted stem cell transplant. The CDR3 loop is CASSQVAGGGGGNQPQHF. The CDR3 nucleotides are TGCGCCAGCAGCCAAGTTGCGGGGGGTGGGGGAGGCAATCAGCCCCAGCATTTT.